This T cell receptor (beta chain) was sequenced during a study of cytomegalovirus exposure and HLA in healthy donors. Findings and caveats of the study: Most of the CMV-associated TCR beta chains (in a later analysis) appeared to be HLA-restricted. A later analysis linked a missense variant in DCLRE1C to the trimming of TCR beta V and J genes.

Trimming shortened V by 5 bases and J by 6 bases, and 18 bases separated the two germline ends. Germline V lookup: CDR1 SGHRS, CDR2 YFSETQ. This CDR3 contains 15 residues. The PCR was carried out with 60 Vbeta primers and 13 Jbeta primers. Per the authors' pipeline: An analysis that came later counted 77 million or so unique TCR beta chains, approximately 9.9 million shared. Repertoires were generated with immunoSEQ multiplex PCR, while TCRdb's copy carries only in-frame clones and drops some. D and trimming were read from the DNA, whereas the V and J calls and clone size are those reported in that table. Of around 150,000 clones listed, around 80% are singletons. This clone was detected a few times. What it binds is not known.

The chain employs TRBV5-1 and TRBJ1-5; a possible D gene is TRBD1 (5 bases). This receptor was taken from a woman between 18 and 30 years old in good health and CMV-seronegative. The sequenced sample was PBMCs. The CDR3 region has the DNA TGCGCCAGCAGTATTTCGGGGGACGCTAGTCAGCCCCAGCATTTT. As protein: CASSISGDASQPQHF.